Each of the 31 T cell receptor beta chains below was sequenced from the same sample in a study of shared clonotypes between healthy human individuals. Measured with immunoSEQ multiplex PCR; TCRdb has only the in-frame clones, and not every one. The table has about 480,000 clones, less than 85% seen once; the top ten hold 13%. The sequenced material came from PBMCs. Receptors were obtained from a woman between 40 and 50 years old in good health. Some clones in this sample may be carry-over from other donors' samples.

The chain has TRBV13 and TRBJ2-7, with D maybe TRBD1 (5 bases). Germline V lookup: CDR1 PRHDT, CDR2 FYEKMQ (reference sequence). CDR3 length: 12 amino acids. Trimming cost V 6 bases and J 2 bases, with 8 bases left between them. CDR3 residues: CASRGQTYEQYF. The CDR3, as DNA: TGTGCCAGCAGAGGACAAACCTACGAGCAGTACTTC.

This chain joins TRBV5-1 and TRBJ2-3; 9 bases match TRBD1. Germline CDR1 and CDR2: SGHRS and YFSETQ. The ends lost 4 bases at V and 5 bases at J; junction bases unmatched: 5. This CDR3 comprises 14 residues. Here the CDR3 reads CASSPGQGRDTQYF. The DNA for the CDR3 is TGCGCCAGCAGCCCGGGACAGGGTAGAGATACGCAGTATTTT.

This clone was found a few times. The J gene is TRBJ2-1, the V gene TRBV5-3; 11 nucleotides line up with TRBD2. TRBV5-3 is an ORF; its function is uncertain. V trimming: 4 bases; J trimming: 4 bases; junction bases outside the gene matches: 13. CDR3 length: 18 amino acids. The CDR3, as DNA: TGTGCCAGAAGCGCCAAGACTGCCGTAGCGGGAGGGTACAATGAGCAGTTCTTC. Translating it yields CARSAKTAVAGGYNEQFF.

The chain combines TRBV10-3 with TRBJ2-1; D is possibly TRBD1 or TRBD2 (5 bases each). This CDR3 comprises 20 residues. Per the germline V gene, CDR1 is ENHRY and CDR2 is SYGVKD. V was clipped by 6 bases and J by 0 bases, with 27 bases between them. CDR3 loop: CAISGPQTSGAPSSYNEQFF. The CDR3 DNA is TGTGCCATCAGCGGACCTCAAACATCCGGGGCTCCTAGCTCCTACAATGAGCAGTTCTTC.

There are many counts of this clone. V gene TRBV6-4 combines with J gene TRBJ1-2; D remains ambiguous. Germline V gene sequence: CDR1 MRHNA, CDR2 SNTAGT. V lost 2 bases to trimming and J lost 6 bases, with 10 bases between them. This CDR3 contains 13 residues. CDR3 region: CASSDVGVDGYTF. CDR3 coding DNA: TGTGCCAGCAGTGACGTGGGTGTGGATGGCTACACCTTC.

The rearrangement uses TRBV5-1 and TRBJ2-5, with a weak D call TRBD1 (6 bases). The CDR3 has 13 residues. V was trimmed by 4 bases and J by 2 bases, leaving 9 bases between them. Germline values: CDR1 SGHRS, CDR2 YFSETQ. As DNA, the CDR3 is TGCGCCAGCAGCGAGGGGGTACAAGAGACCCAGTACTTC. This encodes CASSEGVQETQYF.

The chain couples TRBV7-9 to TRBJ2-1; 11 bases agree with TRBD2. V was clipped by 4 bases and J by 4 bases; unmatched bases: 6. Germline assignment: CDR1 SEHNR and CDR2 FQNEAQ (reference sequence). The CDR3 has 16 residues. The CDR3 nucleotides are TGTGCCAGCAGCTCCGTCGGGACTAGCGGTTACAATGAGCAGTTCTTC. It yields the protein CASSSVGTSGYNEQFF.

V usage is TRBV2 and J usage is TRBJ1-1; D gene unclear. The germline V gene encodes CDR1 SNHLY and CDR2 FYNNEI. The CDR3 runs 15 residues. Trimming shortened V by 8 bases and J by 1 base, and 17 bases separated the two germline ends. The CDR3 region has the DNA TGTGCCAGCCACCTCCGAGGCCTCGGGAACACTGAAGCTTTCTTT. This gives the protein CASHLRGLGNTEAFF.

This clone was picked up one time. This rearrangement joins TRBV14 to TRBJ2-4; D may be TRBD1 (5 bases). Germline CDR1 is SGHDN and CDR2 is FVKESK. CDR3 size: 13 residues. The V and J ends lost 1 base and 13 bases respectively, with 14 bases between them. The CDR3: CASSQGPGRAQYF. For the CDR3, the DNA is TGTGCCAGCAGCCAAGGGCCGGGCAGGGCCCAGTACTTC.

This clone was recorded only once. This chain connects TRBV11-3 to TRBJ1-1; D is perhaps TRBD1 (5 bases). V lost 3 bases and J lost 2, with 10 bases in between. The germline CDR1 and CDR2 sequences are SGHNT and YENEEA. The CDR3 loop spans 14 amino acids. The CDR3 DNA is TGTGCCAGCAGCTTCCGGGGCAGAAACACTGAAGCTTTCTTT. Amino acids: CASSFRGRNTEAFF.

The chain is built from TRBV5-1 and TRBJ2-2; D call uncertain. The germline CDR1 and CDR2 sequences are SGHRS and YFSETQ. Trimming pared 4 bases from V and 1 base from J, leaving 8 bases between. The CDR3 is made up of 14 amino acids. Here the CDR3 reads CASSRDGNTGELFF. The CDR3 bases are TGCGCCAGCAGCAGAGACGGGAACACCGGGGAGCTGTTTTTT.

The genes are TRBV2 and TRBJ1-2; D unclear. Trimming stripped 0 bases from V and 6 bases from J, with 2 bases between. Germline V CDR1 and CDR2: SNHLY, FYNNEI. This CDR3 comprises 11 residues. CDR3 residues: CASSEADGYTF. The DNA of the CDR3 is TGTGCCAGCAGTGAAGCAGATGGCTACACCTTC.

The chain uses TRBV20-1 and TRBJ2-2; D gene unclear. The germline V gene has CDR1 DFQATT and CDR2 SNEGSKA (reference sequence). V gave up 1 base and J gave up 4 bases, with 1 base separating them. The CDR3 contains 11 residues. The CDR3 region has the DNA TGCAGTGCTAGAGCCACCGGGGAGCTGTTTTTT. Protein: CSARATGELFF.

This chain uses TRBV28 with TRBJ2-6; D unclear. Germline V gene data show CDR1 as MDHEN and CDR2 as SYDVKM. The CDR3 loop spans 15 amino acids. Between the trimmed V and J ends, which lost 5 bases and 0 bases, there was a span of 8 bases. The CDR3 protein is CASSVVGSGANVLTF. As DNA, the CDR3 is TGTGCCAGCAGTGTGGTGGGCTCTGGGGCCAACGTCCTGACTTTC.

J is TRBJ2-5 and V is TRBV20-1; D uncertain. The germline CDR1 and CDR2 sequences are DFQATT and SNEGSKA (reference sequence). The germline V and J ends were trimmed by 3 bases and 5 bases, with 4 bases remaining between them. This CDR3 region has 10 residues. The CDR3 region is CSASMETQYF. Written as DNA, the CDR3 is TGCAGTGCTAGTATGGAGACCCAGTACTTC.

The rearrangement links TRBV30 to TRBJ2-1; a weak D match, TRBD1 (5 bases). Germline-derived CDR1 and CDR2 are GTSNPN and SVGIG (reference sequence). V dropped 2 bases and J dropped 9 bases, with 14 bases sitting between them. The CDR3 runs 13 residues. CDR3 in DNA: TGTGCCTGGAGTAGTCTTACCCAGGGTGAGCAGTTCTTC. Its protein product is CAWSSLTQGEQFF. The variable domain in full, completed from reference TRBV30 and TRBJ2-1, reads SQTIHQWPATLVQPVGSPLSLECTVEGTSNPNLYWYRQAAGRGLQLLFYSVGIGQISSEVPQNLSASRPQDRQFILSSKKLLLSDSGFYLCAWSSLTQGEQFFGPGTRLTVL.

V and J are TRBV10-3 and TRBJ2-1; the match to TRBD2 covers 10 bases. The V gene end was trimmed by 2 bases and the J gene end by 7 bases; junction bases not matched to a gene: 8. This CDR3 has 16 residues. Germline V gene data show CDR1 as ENHRY and CDR2 as SYGVKD. CDR3 coding DNA: TGTGCCATCAGTGAGGGGCTAGCGGGAGTGGGGAATGAGCAGTTCTTC. It is translated as CAISEGLAGVGNEQFF.

V and J are TRBV6-5 and TRBJ2-1; 8 nucleotides align to TRBD1. The CDR3 covers 15 residues. V was pared by 4 bases and J by 3 bases, with 5 bases of the junction left unmatched. Germline values: CDR1 MNHEY, CDR2 SVGAGI. The CDR3 loop is CASSSPGGYYNEQFF. CDR3 nucleotide sequence: TGTGCCAGCAGTTCCCCAGGGGGCTACTACAATGAGCAGTTCTTC.

V and J are TRBV6-5 and TRBJ2-7; D is ambiguous. Germline lookup yields CDR1 MNHEY and CDR2 SVGAGI. V lost 6 bases and J lost 0, with 12 bases in between. This CDR3 has 14 amino acids. Here the CDR3 reads CASSRRPDSYEQYF. Here the CDR3 DNA reads TGTGCCAGCAGCCGTCGGCCTGACTCCTACGAGCAGTACTTC.

The chain recombines TRBV6-1 with TRBJ1-1; no clear D gene. CDR3 size: 14 residues. Germline CDR1 is MNHNS and CDR2 is SASEGT. The ends were cut back, 4 bases at V and 3 bases at J, with 12 bases in the middle. This CDR3 is CASSVKEEDTEAFF. The CDR3 DNA follows: TGTGCCAGCAGTGTAAAGGAGGAGGACACTGAAGCTTTCTTT.

Written as DNA, the CDR3 is TGTGCCAGCAGCTCGGTGATCCACGAGCAGTACTTC. It encodes CASSSVIHEQYF. The chain recombines TRBV11-1 with TRBJ2-7, with D hard to call. The CDR3 spans 12 residues. Germline CDR1 SGHAT, CDR2 FQDESV (reference sequence). Trimming pared 4 bases from V and 5 bases from J, leaving 9 bases between.

This clone appeared once. This chain connects TRBV27 to TRBJ2-7; 10 nucleotides line up with TRBD1. The CDR3 spans 15 residues. Germline V gives CDR1 MNHEY, CDR2 SMNVEV (reference sequence). Unmatched junction bases numbered 5, after V lost 3 bases and J lost 3 bases. The CDR3 sequence is CASSLGTGDFYEQYF. DNA of the CDR3: TGTGCCAGCAGTTTGGGGACAGGGGATTTCTACGAGCAGTACTTC.

V gene TRBV4-1 combines with J gene TRBJ2-2, with a weak D call TRBD1 (5 bases). This CDR3 is built from 20 residues. Germline assignment: CDR1 MGHRA and CDR2 YSYEKL. V was cut by 1 base and J by 5 bases, with 26 bases left in between. This CDR3 reads CASSQAGLLGQGRGTGELFF. The DNA of the CDR3 is TGCGCCAGCAGCCAAGCCGGATTGTTGGGGCAGGGAAGGGGTACCGGGGAGCTGTTTTTT.

The rearrangement links TRBV7-2 to TRBJ2-5; TRBD2 matches at 13 bases. V lost 5 bases and J lost 11; bases outside the gene matches: 11. CDR3 length: 15 residues. Germline-derived CDR1 and CDR2 are SGHTA and FQGNSA. The CDR3 sequence is CASSSQWTSGRGQYF. CDR3 in DNA: TGTGCCAGCAGCAGCCAGTGGACTAGCGGGAGAGGGCAGTACTTC.

This clone occurred a few times. This chain links TRBV2 with TRBJ2-7; D could derive from TRBD1 or TRBD2 (6 bases each). The CDR3 loop spans 14 amino acids. V was clipped by 6 bases and J by 3 bases, with 15 bases between them. Germline values: CDR1 SNHLY, CDR2 FYNNEI. The CDR3 bases are TGTGCCAGCAGGCCCCGCGGGACACACTACGAGCAGTACTTC. Translating it yields CASRPRGTHYEQYF.

This chain uses TRBV28 with TRBJ2-7; TRBD1 aligns across 7 bases. The junction had 2 bases not matched to a gene; V was cut back by 2 bases and J by 1 base. Germline V lookup: CDR1 MDHEN, CDR2 SYDVKM. The CDR3 sequence is 14 residues long. CDR3 protein: CASSLRTGSYEQYF. The CDR3 region has the DNA TGTGCCAGCAGTTTACGGACAGGATCCTACGAGCAGTACTTC.

This clone was observed a single time. J is TRBJ2-7 and V is TRBV28; D assignment may be TRBD1 or TRBD2 (7 bases each). Germline CDR1 reads MDHEN; CDR2 reads SYDVKM. Deletions cut 2 bases from V and 1 base from J, with 18 bases between. The CDR3 consists of 17 residues. In DNA form, the CDR3 reads TGTGCCAGCAGTTTAGCAGACGTCAGGGGGGGGTCCTACGAGCAGTACTTC. Protein: CASSLADVRGGSYEQYF.

The V and J genes are TRBV6-1 and TRBJ2-7; D perhaps matches TRBD2 (6 bases). The CDR3 extends over 12 amino acids. With 3 bases removed from V and 7 bases from J, the gap between germline ends came to 10 bases. Germline-derived CDR1 and CDR2 are MNHNS and SASEGT. The chain's CDR3 is CASSELGGEQYF. The CDR3 bases are TGTGCCAGCAGTGAGTTGGGGGGTGAGCAGTACTTC.

J is TRBJ2-7 and V is TRBV10-2; D not resolved. Germline V gene lookup returns CDR1 WSHSY and CDR2 SAAADI. Trimming removed 8 bases from V and 2 bases from J, with 10 bases in between. CDR3 length: 12 residues. The CDR3 is CASGEHPYEQYF. The CDR3 DNA is TGCGCCAGCGGAGAACACCCCTACGAGCAGTACTTC.

The genes are TRBV6-9 and TRBJ2-2; D is possibly TRBD2 (5 bases). The CDR3 consists of 13 residues. Germline V lookup: CDR1 MNHGY, CDR2 SVAAGI. V was clipped by 9 bases and J by 1 base, with 9 bases between them. The CDR3 sequence is CARWRKNTGELFF. The CDR3 DNA is TGTGCCAGGTGGAGGAAGAACACCGGGGAGCTGTTTTTT.

The table lists this clone with a few counts. The chain combines TRBV30 with TRBJ1-1, with D hard to call. CDR3 size: 13 residues. Germline V gives CDR1 GTSNPN, CDR2 SVGIG (reference sequence). V was trimmed by 1 base and J by 3 bases, leaving 9 bases between them. CDR3 nucleotides: TGTGCCTGGAGTGACCCCCCGGACACTGAAGCTTTCTTT. This codes for CAWSDPPDTEAFF.